The source of this T cell receptor beta chain is a study of blood T cell repertoires in COVID-19. Only in-frame clones appear in the TCRdb table, and some are missing; sequencing was by immunoSEQ multiplex PCR. This table has about 50,000 clones, 83% appearing once. This clone turned up a few times. Trimming cost V 8 bases and J 1 base; bases outside gene matches: 15. The length of the CDR3 is 17 residues. Germline V gene data show CDR1 as MNHNY and CDR2 as SVGAGI (reference sequence). This clonotype was obtained from a man aged 40-50 years with acute or convalescent COVID-19. V and J are TRBV6-6 and TRBJ1-1; 8 bases agree with TRBD1. The sequencing sample was made of peripheral blood. The CDR3 region has the DNA TGTGCCAGCGGTCAATCCGGGACAGGACGGCGGAACACTGAAGCTTTCTTT. It codes for CASGQSGTGRRNTEAFF.